This entry concerns a single T cell receptor (beta chain). Antigen: not known. These data originate in a study of vaccination effects on CD4 cells after COVID-19. Study-level points and caveats: Marked clonal contraction of infection- and vaccine-induced clones was seen late after vaccination. The study found that only 1 of 255 vaccine-induced clones from healthy vaccinees cross-reacted with common cold coronaviruses.

Within the ViraFEST assay, antigen-specific CD4+ T cells underwent expansion with viral peptide pools prior to sequencing. When ten to eleven days of culture had elapsed, CD4+ T cells were isolated. Having tested negative for nucleocapsid antibodies, the vaccine recipients showed no prior SARS-CoV-2 infection. Peptides at about 10 ug/ml and IL-2 at 10 IU/ml were added to some 2 million PBMC per well. Cultures received IL-2 medium that replaced half the medium on days 3 and 7. TCRdb keeps only in-frame clones here, not all; method: immunoSEQ multiplex PCR. The sample lists some 68,000 clones, 80% occurring once. Germline CDR1 SGHVS, CDR2 FQNEAQ. The CDR3 totals 16 residues. V was shortened by 1 base and J by 2 bases, with 13 bases between the two germline ends.

This specimen consisted of CD4+ T cells from PBMCs cultured with SARS-CoV-2 spike peptides, obtained before COVID-19 vaccination. This chain links TRBV7-8 with TRBJ2-3; no clear D. This TCR came from a human donor who received a COVID-19 vaccine. The CDR3 sequence: CASSLGREPPTDTQYF. DNA for the CDR3: TGTGCCAGCAGCTTAGGGCGTGAACCCCCCACAGATACGCAGTATTTT.